This TCR beta chain was sequenced during a study of regulatory T cells in long-lasting Graves disease. The overall study: New Graves' disease cases had less than 3 months of antithyroid drugs. The study's findings and limits: Compared with new cases, persistent Graves' patients showed reduced TCR diversity. Patients with persistent disease showed a bias toward TRBV28, TRBJ1-2 and TRBJ2-5.

This sample's time point: newly diagnosed GD, antithyroid drugs for less than 3 months. Construction of the TCR library relied on RNA isolated from PBMCs. CDR1 is MNHNS and CDR2 is SASEGT in the germline V gene. The CDR3 is made up of 13 amino acids. Trimming took 6 bases from V and 4 from J, leaving 12 bases between them. CDR3 regions were amplified by Arm-PCR using iRepertoire HTBI primers to build TCR beta libraries. TCRdb re-analysed the multiplex PCR reads in MiXCR, keeping a single row per CDR3 protein. Among approximately 230,000 distinct CDR3 sequences listed, 15% to 20% were seen once. This clonotype was seen ten or more times. Antigen unknown.

The V call is TRBV6-1, the J call TRBJ1-2; a possible D gene is TRBD1 (6 bases). The TCR sequence derives from a female donor with Graves disease. Material: peripheral blood mononuclear cells (PBMCs), obtained at new diagnosis, from a patient treated with antithyroid drugs. CDR3: CASRPGQTYGYTF. For the CDR3, the DNA is TGTGCCAGCAGACCAGGACAGACCTATGGCTACACCTTC.